The rows below give T cell receptor beta chains drawn from one sample of a study of identical twins. A single record per CDR3 protein comes from TCRdb applying MiXCR to the 5' RACE reads. The sample yields approximately 590,000 distinct CDR3 sequences, approximately 10% seen once. Another study also made use of these data, one on yellow fever vaccine responses in identical twins.

The specimen sequenced was PBMCs. The origin of the receptors is a woman under 30 in good health. CDR3s include the opening cysteine and the closing phenylalanine or tryptophan. The D gene is left open where the match is weak. Size is stated for part of the rows, as once, few or many counts, or as a class when the clone is expanded.

j_call v_call clone_size cdr3_length d_call cdr3_aa cdr3_nt
TRBJ2-7 TRBV29-1 many 13 TRBD2 CSVVGLAGNEQYF TGCAGCGTTGTTGGCCTAGCGGGAAACGAGCAGTACTTC
TRBJ2-7 TRBV20-1 many 16 - CSARDKGGTILYEQYF TGCAGTGCTAGAGATAAAGGGGGGACTATACTTTACGAGCAGTACTTC
TRBJ2-2 TRBV7-6 many 15 - CASSAYQTATGELFF TGTGCCAGCAGCGCCTACCAGACAGCAACCGGGGAGCTGTTTTTT
TRBJ2-7 TRBV20-1 - 14 TRBD2 CSAKKLAVVYEQYF TGCAGTGCTAAGAAACTAGCGGTGGTCTACGAGCAGTACTTC
TRBJ2-7 TRBV7-9 - 15 - CASGSDGTSSYEQYF TGTGCCAGCGGATCAGACGGGACATCCTCCTACGAGCAGTACTTC
TRBJ2-7 TRBV4-1 few 15 TRBD2 CASSQVLAGSYEQYF TGCGCCAGCAGCCAAGTCCTAGCGGGGTCCTACGAGCAGTACTTC
TRBJ2-2 TRBV5-4 many 13 - CASSLVYTGELFF TGTGCCAGCAGCTTGGTTTACACCGGGGAGCTGTTTTTT
TRBJ2-1 TRBV10-3 - 15 - CAISEALSSYNEQFF TGTGCCATCAGTGAAGCCTTAAGCTCCTACAATGAGCAGTTCTTC
TRBJ1-5 TRBV3-1 many 13 - CASSPVGNQPQHF TGTGCCAGCAGCCCAGTTGGCAATCAGCCCCAGCATTTT
TRBJ2-3 TRBV20-1 - 17 TRBD2 CSARTWTSGSIVDTQYF TGCAGTGCTAGAACGTGGACTAGCGGGAGTATTGTAGATACGCAGTATTTT
TRBJ2-1 TRBV4-3 - 16 - CASSQALAGSYNEQFF TGCGCCAGCAGCCAAGCACTAGCTGGTTCCTACAATGAGCAGTTCTTC
TRBJ2-1 TRBV7-2 few 17 TRBD1 CASSLNPVKGARDEQFF TGTGCCAGCAGCTTAAACCCGGTTAAGGGGGCGAGGGATGAGCAGTTCTTC
TRBJ2-1 TRBV5-1 many 15 TRBD1 CASSAGTASYNEQFF TGCGCCAGCAGCGCCGGGACAGCCTCCTACAATGAGCAGTTCTTC
TRBJ2-1 TRBV5-1 many 15 - CASSLSPSSYNEQFF TGCGCCAGCAGCTTGTCCCCGAGCTCCTACAATGAGCAGTTCTTC
TRBJ2-3 TRBV5-1 few 10 - CARPGDTQYF TGCGCCAGACCGGGGGATACGCAGTATTTT
TRBJ2-3 TRBV7-3 few 19 TRBD2 CASSPNGLAGGLSTDTQYF TGTGCCAGCAGCCCAAATGGCCTAGCGGGGGGCCTGAGCACAGATACGCAGTATTTT
TRBJ2-7 TRBV4-1 - 15 TRBD1 CASSPQGAWEDEQYF TGCGCCAGCAGCCCGCAGGGGGCTTGGGAGGACGAGCAGTACTTC
TRBJ2-6 TRBV15 - 16 - CATSRNKGSGANVLTF TGTGCCACCAGCAGAAACAAGGGGTCTGGGGCCAACGTCCTGACTTTC
TRBJ1-5 TRBV10-3 few 16 - CAISESIGGGGQPQHF TGTGCCATCAGTGAGTCGATCGGAGGGGGAGGACAGCCCCAGCATTTT
TRBJ2-7 TRBV7-9 - 15 TRBD2 CASSWERGGSYEQYF TGTGCCAGCAGCTGGGAGCGGGGGGGAAGCTACGAGCAGTACTTC
TRBJ2-7 TRBV2 few 13 - CASSGRASYEQYF TGTGCCAGCAGTGGGAGGGCGTCATACGAGCAGTACTTC
TRBJ1-3 TRBV12-3/TRBV12-4 many 15 - CASSLGGRYGNTIYF TGTGCCAGCAGTTTAGGGGGCAGGTACGGAAACACCATATATTTT
TRBJ1-4 TRBV7-8 few 16 TRBD1 CASSFGTGQTNEKLFF TGTGCCAGCAGCTTTGGTACGGGACAGACTAATGAAAAACTGTTTTTT
TRBJ2-7 TRBV20-1 many 16 - CSARVDARSPSYEQYF TGCAGTGCTAGAGTGGACGCCCGGTCTCCCTCCTACGAGCAGTACTTC
TRBJ2-4 TRBV3-1 few 12 - CASSQDSNIQYF TGTGCCAGCAGCCAAGACTCCAACATTCAGTACTTC
TRBJ2-5 TRBV10-2 few 12 TRBD1 CASGAGGETQYF TGCGCCAGCGGAGCAGGGGGAGAGACCCAGTACTTC
TRBJ2-5 TRBV7-8 once 17 - CAICQYRGGRAQETQYF TGTGCCATCTGCCAATACAGGGGGGGGAGGGCCCAAGAGACCCAGTACTTC
TRBJ1-1 TRBV27 many 14 TRBD1 CASSLQQGGTEAFF TGTGCCAGCAGTCTACAACAGGGGGGTACTGAAGCTTTCTTT
TRBJ2-2 TRBV30 few 15 TRBD2 CAWRSGLAGTGELFF TGTGCCTGGAGGTCGGGACTAGCTGGCACCGGGGAGCTGTTTTTT
TRBJ2-1 TRBV6-1 few 17 TRBD2 CASSRITSGGAYNEQFF TGTGCCAGCAGCCGGATCACTAGCGGGGGGGCATACAATGAGCAGTTCTTC
TRBJ2-7 TRBV27 few 13 - CASSYGIGYEQYF TGTGCCAGCAGTTATGGAATTGGCTACGAGCAGTACTTC
TRBJ2-7 TRBV11-2 - 15 - CASSVRPFGRDEQYF TGTGCCAGCAGCGTAAGACCCTTTGGGCGGGACGAGCAGTACTTC
TRBJ2-1 TRBV12-3/TRBV12-4 many 16 TRBD2 CASSLQTGGGYNEQFF TGTGCCAGCAGTCTGCAGACTGGCGGGGGATACAATGAGCAGTTCTTC
TRBJ1-2 TRBV6-2/TRBV6-3 - 14 - CASSQDRITYGYTF TGTGCCAGCAGTCAAGACAGGATCACCTATGGCTACACCTTC
TRBJ2-3 TRBV2 many 15 - CASSVWGRGTDTQYF TGTGCCAGCAGTGTTTGGGGGAGAGGCACAGATACGCAGTATTTT
TRBJ2-7 TRBV3-1 - 15 - CASSRSGTLSYEQYF TGTGCCAGCAGCCGCTCCGGGACCCTCTCCTACGAGCAGTACTTC
TRBJ2-5 TRBV4-3 - 15 - CASSQDIATPETQYF TGCGCCAGCAGCCAAGATATAGCCACGCCGGAGACCCAGTACTTC
TRBJ2-7 TRBV6-1 few 13 - CASSSRDKYEQYF TGTGCCAGCTCTAGCAGGGATAAATACGAGCAGTACTTC
TRBJ1-1 TRBV27 few 17 - CASSPSPGRGELGEAFF TGTGCCAGCAGCCCCTCCCCGGGCAGGGGAGAACTGGGTGAAGCTTTCTTT
TRBJ2-2 TRBV7-3 few 14 - CASSSIESPGELFF TGTGCCAGCAGCTCAATAGAATCCCCCGGGGAGCTGTTTTTT
TRBJ2-2 TRBV11-3 - 13 - CASSGVNTGELFF TGTGCCAGCAGCGGAGTGAACACCGGGGAGCTGTTTTTT
TRBJ1-2 TRBV28 - 15 TRBD1 CASSTLDRGLYGYTF TGTGCCAGCAGTACGCTTGACAGGGGGCTTTATGGCTACACCTTC
TRBJ1-2 TRBV9 - 15 TRBD1 CASSPQGQGNYGYTF TGTGCCAGCAGCCCCCAGGGACAGGGTAACTATGGCTACACCTTC
TRBJ1-5 TRBV12-3/TRBV12-4 few 15 - CASSPIGAYNQPQHF TGTGCCAGCAGTCCCATAGGGGCCTATAATCAGCCCCAGCATTTT
TRBJ2-1 TRBV30 few 14 TRBD2 CAWSVGGSYNEQFF TGTGCCTGGAGTGTGGGAGGGTCCTACAATGAGCAGTTCTTC
TRBJ2-7 TRBV27 - 13 - CASSLHGGYEQYF TGTGCCAGCAGTTTACATGGCGGCTACGAGCAGTACTTC
TRBJ1-2 TRBV12-3/TRBV12-4 many 14 - CASSFGGIETGHTF TGTGCCAGCAGTTTTGGGGGCATCGAAACAGGGCACACCTTC
TRBJ2-2 TRBV7-9 - 16 TRBD2 CASSLWLREDTGELFF TGTGCCAGCAGCTTATGGTTGCGGGAGGACACCGGGGAGCTGTTTTTT